This T cell receptor (beta chain) was identified in a study of T cell responses to AZD1222 COVID-19 vaccine (dated by TCRdb to about 2021). With regard to the full study: AZD1222 recipients given second doses at about 4 weeks or at about 12 weeks were pooled, since spike-specific TCR depth and breadth were not found to differ between the two schedules. Enrollment into the trials was organized by age into subgroups of 18-55, 56-69 and 70-plus years, and those subgroups contained approximately 150, 30 and 60 TCR-sequenced participants, respectively. TCR sequencing was performed for over 230 trial participants, of whom about 210 were given two doses of AZD1222 and some 26 were given two doses of MenACWY control vaccine.

The CDR3 regions of human TCRbeta chains were analyzed by immunosequencing. The study's own analysis went as follows. Repertoire TCRs were matched against a reference library of SARS-CoV-2-specific TCRs generated with the MIRA antigen-specificity platform. Breadth was defined as the fraction of unique TCRs that were SARS-CoV-2-associated. Depth was defined as the fraction of total T cells that were SARS-CoV-2-associated. Using the MIRA data, each spike-specific TCR was assigned both to the spike region to which the TCR was reactive and to a CD4 or CD8 class. Log10-transformed breadth and depth values were compared by one-way ANOVA with Sidak's multiple comparisons tests. Held by TCRdb, this immuneACCESS table contains in-frame sequences only and omits some clones. Under half of the omission traces to an unresolved V gene where checked; the cause of the rest is unknown. That table furnishes V, J and clone size, whereas the DNA furnished D and trimming. The sample table holds around 130,000 clones, of which 88% were seen once. The ten largest clones take up approximately 7% of the sample.

What the study reported, not specific to this receptor: Reportedly, almost half of the unique spike-specific TCRs recognized epitopes lying outside the regions that are mutated in the B.1.351 and B.1.1.7 variants. Most participants were white British and females outnumbered males, and the authors suggested that clonal diversity may have been underestimated. Because no day 14 peak-response samples were available, the repertoires could be characterized only after the peak T cell response. In the small 56-69-year group, the increase in depth fell short of significance, most likely because of low power. Vaccine-associated CD4 TCRs spanned the whole spike protein, with dominant responses in regions 160-218 and 743-854. Conclusions about previously exposed vaccinees were limited because only 5 or 6 AZD1222 recipients were SARS-CoV-2 seropositive at baseline. After two AZD1222 doses, spike-specific TCR breadth and depth were significantly higher than at day 0 and than in MenACWY recipients.

The germline ends are 11 bases apart after V is trimmed by 0 bases and J by 8 bases. The germline V gene supplies CDR1 SGHRS and CDR2 YFSETQ. The CDR3 numbers 14 residues from cysteine through phenylalanine. Of the read, only the CDR3 DNA is kept; its 42 bases are in frame from base 1. Points on this clone: What antigen it recognizes has not been identified. No much larger clonotype is one base removed from it; base qualities were not supplied.

The sample's time point label is to be understood as: baseline before first vaccination. Samples from vaccinated people were obtained from the UK trials COV001 and COV002, which included a single-blind randomized controlled phase 2/3 trial of AZD1222 (ChAdOx1 nCoV-19) in healthy adults. For TCRbeta chain sequencing, PBMC samples from trial participants were taken at day 0 and at day 28 after the second dose. The V gene is TRBV5-1 and the J gene is TRBJ1-4, with the D gene too uncertain to name. The TCR was taken from an adult in good health. The starting material was peripheral blood, obtained on day 0 of AZD1222 vaccination. The DNA is as follows: TGCGCCAGCAGCTTGGGGGATTTAGGCGAAAAACTGTTTTTT. Its translation reads: CASSLGDLGEKLFF.